In this sample, the clone carrying this T cell receptor beta chain turned up many times. The antigen is not known. This record belongs to a study of T-cell memory formation after mild COVID-19. The study's findings and limits: Some clones that responded were present in memory (sampled pre-infection), which suggests cross-reactive memory joined. Chiefly within CM and EM were the contracting CD4+ clones; CD8+ ones were within EMRA.

From the 5' RACE reads, TCRdb called clonotypes with MiXCR, one entry per CDR3 protein. Among hundreds of thousands of distinct CDR3 sequences listed, less than 20% were seen once. The CDR3 totals 13 residues. With 2 bases removed from V and 3 bases from J, the gap between germline ends came to 8 bases. The chain links TRBV12-3 or TRBV12-4 to TRBJ2-7, with D possibly matching TRBD2 (5 bases). Material for sequencing was PBMCs or a T cell subset sorted from them (not recorded which). This TCR came from a man aged 18 to 35 who had mild COVID-19 (a few samples of this study predate the infection). Cell type and time point are not known. DNA for the CDR3: TGTGCCAGCAGTTTAAAACGGGGCTACGAGCAGTACGTC. Encoded protein: CASSLKRGYEQYV.